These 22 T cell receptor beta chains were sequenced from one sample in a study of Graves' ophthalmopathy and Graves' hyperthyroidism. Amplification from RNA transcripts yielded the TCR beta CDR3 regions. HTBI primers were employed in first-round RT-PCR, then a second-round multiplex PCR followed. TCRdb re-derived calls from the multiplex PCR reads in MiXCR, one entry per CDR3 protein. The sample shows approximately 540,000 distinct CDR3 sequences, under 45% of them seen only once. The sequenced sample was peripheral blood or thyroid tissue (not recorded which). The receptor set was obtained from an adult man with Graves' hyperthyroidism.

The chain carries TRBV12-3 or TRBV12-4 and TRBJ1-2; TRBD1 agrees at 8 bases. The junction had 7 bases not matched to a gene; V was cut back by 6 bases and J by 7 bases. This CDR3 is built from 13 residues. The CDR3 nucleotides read TGTGCCAGCAGACAGGACAGGGAGCTTGGCTACACCTTC. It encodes CASRQDRELGYTF.

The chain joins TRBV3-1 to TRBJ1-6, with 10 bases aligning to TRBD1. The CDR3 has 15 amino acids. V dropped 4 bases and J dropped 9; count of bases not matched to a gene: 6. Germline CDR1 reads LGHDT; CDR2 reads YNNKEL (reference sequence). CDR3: CASSLRTGGGSPLHF. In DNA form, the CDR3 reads TGTGCCAGCAGCCTCCGGACAGGGGGGGGTTCACCCCTCCACTTT.

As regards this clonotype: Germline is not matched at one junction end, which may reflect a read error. CDR3 DNA sequence: TGTGCCAACAGTGGTGACTACCAAGAGACCCAGTACTTC. It encodes CANSGDYQETQYF. The gene calls are TRBV24-1 and TRBJ2-5; the D is unclear. Germline V gives CDR1 KGHDR, CDR2 SFDVKD. The CDR3 is 13 residues long.

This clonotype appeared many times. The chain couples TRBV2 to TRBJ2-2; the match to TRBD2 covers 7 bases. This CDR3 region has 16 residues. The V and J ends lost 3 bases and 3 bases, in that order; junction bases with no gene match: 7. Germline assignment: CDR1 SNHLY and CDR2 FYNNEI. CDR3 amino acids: CASSDAGTMHTGELFF. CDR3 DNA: TGTGCCAGCAGTGACGCAGGGACTATGCACACCGGGGAGCTGTTTTTT.

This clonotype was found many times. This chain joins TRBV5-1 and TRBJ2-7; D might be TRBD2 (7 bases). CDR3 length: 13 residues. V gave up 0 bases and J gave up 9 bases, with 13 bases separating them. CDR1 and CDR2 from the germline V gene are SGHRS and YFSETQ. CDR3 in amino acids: CASSLEGEGLQYF. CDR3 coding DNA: TGCGCCAGCAGCTTGGAGGGGGAGGGGCTGCAGTACTTC.

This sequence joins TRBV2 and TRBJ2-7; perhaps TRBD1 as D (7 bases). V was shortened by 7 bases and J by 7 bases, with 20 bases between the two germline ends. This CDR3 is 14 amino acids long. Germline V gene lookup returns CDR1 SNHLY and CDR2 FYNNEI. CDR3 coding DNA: TGTGCCAGCACAGAACAGGGGCCGGCGGGGGAGCAGTACTTC. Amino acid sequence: CASTEQGPAGEQYF.

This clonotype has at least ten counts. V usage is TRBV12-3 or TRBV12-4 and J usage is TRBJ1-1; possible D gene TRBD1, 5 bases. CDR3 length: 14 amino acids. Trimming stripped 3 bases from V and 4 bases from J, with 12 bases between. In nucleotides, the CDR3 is TGTGCCAGCAGTTTCGGGGGTATCAGCACTGAAGCTTTCTTT. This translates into CASSFGGISTEAFF.

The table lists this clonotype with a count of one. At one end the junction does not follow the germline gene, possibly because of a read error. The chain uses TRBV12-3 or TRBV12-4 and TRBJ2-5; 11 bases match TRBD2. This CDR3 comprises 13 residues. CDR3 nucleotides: TGTGCCAGCAGCGTATTAGCGGGAGGGAACAAGTTCTTC. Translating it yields CASSVLAGGNKFF.

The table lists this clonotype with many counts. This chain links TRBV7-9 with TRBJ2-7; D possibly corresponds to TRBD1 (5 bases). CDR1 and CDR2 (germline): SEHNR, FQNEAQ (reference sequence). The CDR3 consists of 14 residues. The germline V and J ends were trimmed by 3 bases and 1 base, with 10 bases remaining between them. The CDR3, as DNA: TGTGCCAGCAGCTTCGTAGGGGTTTCCTACGAGCAGTACTTC. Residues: CASSFVGVSYEQYF.

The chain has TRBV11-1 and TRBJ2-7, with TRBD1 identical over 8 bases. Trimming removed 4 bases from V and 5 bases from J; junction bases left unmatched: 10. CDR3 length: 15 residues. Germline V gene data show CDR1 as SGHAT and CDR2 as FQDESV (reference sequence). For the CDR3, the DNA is TGTGCCAGCAGCTCCCCCCGGACAGGGATCCACGAGCAGTACTTC. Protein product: CASSSPRTGIHEQYF.

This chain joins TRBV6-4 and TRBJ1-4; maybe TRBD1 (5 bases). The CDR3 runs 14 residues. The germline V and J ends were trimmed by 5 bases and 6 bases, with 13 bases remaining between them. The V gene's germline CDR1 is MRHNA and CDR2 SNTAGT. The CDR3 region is CASSRGRVDEKLFF. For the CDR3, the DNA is TGTGCCAGCAGTAGGGGAAGGGTGGATGAAAAACTGTTTTTT.

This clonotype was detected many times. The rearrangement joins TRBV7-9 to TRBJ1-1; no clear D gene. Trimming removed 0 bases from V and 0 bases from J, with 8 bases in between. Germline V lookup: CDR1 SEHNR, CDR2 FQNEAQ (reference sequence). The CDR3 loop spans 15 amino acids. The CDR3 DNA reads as TGTGCCAGCAGCTTAGCCCCGACGGTGAACACTGAAGCTTTCTTT. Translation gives CASSLAPTVNTEAFF.

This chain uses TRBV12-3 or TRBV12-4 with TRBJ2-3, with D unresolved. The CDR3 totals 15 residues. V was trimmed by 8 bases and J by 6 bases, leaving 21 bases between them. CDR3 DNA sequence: TGTGCCAGCGACGCCCCCGGGTCGTATCGGGATACGCAGTATTTT. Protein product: CASDAPGSYRDTQYF.

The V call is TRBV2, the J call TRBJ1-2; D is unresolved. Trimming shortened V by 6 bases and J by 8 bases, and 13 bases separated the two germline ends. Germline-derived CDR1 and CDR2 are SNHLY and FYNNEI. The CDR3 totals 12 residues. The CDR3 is CASSHPLGGYTF. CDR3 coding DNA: TGTGCCAGCAGCCACCCCCTCGGCGGCTACACCTTC.

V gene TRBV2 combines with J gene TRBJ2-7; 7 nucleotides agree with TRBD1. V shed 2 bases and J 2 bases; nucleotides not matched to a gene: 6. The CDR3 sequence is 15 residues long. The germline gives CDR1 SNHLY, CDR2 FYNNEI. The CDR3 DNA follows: TGTGCCAGCAGTGAACAGGGGGTCCCAACCTACGAGCAGTACTTC. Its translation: CASSEQGVPTYEQYF. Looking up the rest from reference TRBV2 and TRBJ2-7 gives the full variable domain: EPEVTQTPSHQVTQMGQEVILRCVPISNHLYFYWYRQILGQKVEFLVSFYNNEISEKSEIFDDQFSVERPDGSNFTLKIRSTKLEDSAMYFCASSEQGVPTYEQYFGPGTRLTVT.

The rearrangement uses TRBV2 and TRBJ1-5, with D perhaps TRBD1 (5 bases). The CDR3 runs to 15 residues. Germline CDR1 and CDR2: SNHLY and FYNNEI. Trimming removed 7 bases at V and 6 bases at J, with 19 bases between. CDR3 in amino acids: CASIVGREGSQPQHF. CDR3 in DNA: TGTGCCAGCATAGTAGGCAGGGAAGGGAGTCAGCCCCAGCATTTT.

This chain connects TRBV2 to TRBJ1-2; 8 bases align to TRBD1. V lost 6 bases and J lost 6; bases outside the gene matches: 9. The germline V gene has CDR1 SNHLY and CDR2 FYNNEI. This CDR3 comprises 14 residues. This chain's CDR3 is CASSLPGGANGYTF. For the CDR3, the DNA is TGTGCCAGCAGCTTACCAGGGGGCGCGAATGGCTACACCTTC.

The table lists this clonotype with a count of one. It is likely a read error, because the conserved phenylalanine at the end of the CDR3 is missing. CDR3 loop: CASSIVGRQGNTEAFL. DNA for the CDR3: TGTGCCAGTAGTATTGTTGGGCGGCAGGGGAACACTGAAGCTTTCCTT. V is TRBV19 and J is TRBJ1-1, with D perhaps matching TRBD1 (5 bases). The CDR3 spans 16 residues. V dropped 3 bases and J dropped 1 base, with 15 bases sitting between them. Germline loops: CDR1 LNHDA, CDR2 SQIVND (reference sequence).

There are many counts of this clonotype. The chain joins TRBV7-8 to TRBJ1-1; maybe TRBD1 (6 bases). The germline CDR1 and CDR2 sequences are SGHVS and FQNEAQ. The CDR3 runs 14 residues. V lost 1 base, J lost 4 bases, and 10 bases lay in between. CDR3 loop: CASSLESGVTEAFF. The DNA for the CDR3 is TGTGCCAGCAGCTTAGAGTCAGGGGTCACTGAAGCTTTCTTT.

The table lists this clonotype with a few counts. The CDR3 coding sequence is TGTGCCAGCAGCTTAGGGCCCCGCTTCAATGAGCAGTTCTTC. Translation gives CASSLGPRFNEQFF. J is TRBJ2-5 and V is TRBV5-5; D unresolved. The DNA end lines up better with TRBJ2-1; the J call may be wrong. CDR3 length equals 14 residues. Germline CDR1 and CDR2: SGHKS and YYEKEE (reference sequence).

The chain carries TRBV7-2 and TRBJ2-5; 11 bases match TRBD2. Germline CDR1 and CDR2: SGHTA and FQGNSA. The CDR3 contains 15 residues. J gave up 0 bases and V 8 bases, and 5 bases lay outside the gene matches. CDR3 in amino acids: CASRPSGGNQETQYF. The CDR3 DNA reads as TGTGCCAGCCGACCTAGCGGGGGGAACCAAGAGACCCAGTACTTC.

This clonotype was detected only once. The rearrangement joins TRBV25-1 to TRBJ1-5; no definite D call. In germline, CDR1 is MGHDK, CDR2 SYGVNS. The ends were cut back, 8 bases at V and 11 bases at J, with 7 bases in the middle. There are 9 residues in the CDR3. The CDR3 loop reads CASAGTQHF. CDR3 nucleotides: TGTGCCAGCGCCGGGACCCAGCATTTT. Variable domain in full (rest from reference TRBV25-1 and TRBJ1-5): EADIYQTPRYLVIGTGKKITLECSQTMGHDKMYWYQQDPGMELHLIHYSYGVNSTEKGDLSSESTVSRIRTEHFPLTLESARPSHTSQYLCASAGTQHFGDGTRLSIL.